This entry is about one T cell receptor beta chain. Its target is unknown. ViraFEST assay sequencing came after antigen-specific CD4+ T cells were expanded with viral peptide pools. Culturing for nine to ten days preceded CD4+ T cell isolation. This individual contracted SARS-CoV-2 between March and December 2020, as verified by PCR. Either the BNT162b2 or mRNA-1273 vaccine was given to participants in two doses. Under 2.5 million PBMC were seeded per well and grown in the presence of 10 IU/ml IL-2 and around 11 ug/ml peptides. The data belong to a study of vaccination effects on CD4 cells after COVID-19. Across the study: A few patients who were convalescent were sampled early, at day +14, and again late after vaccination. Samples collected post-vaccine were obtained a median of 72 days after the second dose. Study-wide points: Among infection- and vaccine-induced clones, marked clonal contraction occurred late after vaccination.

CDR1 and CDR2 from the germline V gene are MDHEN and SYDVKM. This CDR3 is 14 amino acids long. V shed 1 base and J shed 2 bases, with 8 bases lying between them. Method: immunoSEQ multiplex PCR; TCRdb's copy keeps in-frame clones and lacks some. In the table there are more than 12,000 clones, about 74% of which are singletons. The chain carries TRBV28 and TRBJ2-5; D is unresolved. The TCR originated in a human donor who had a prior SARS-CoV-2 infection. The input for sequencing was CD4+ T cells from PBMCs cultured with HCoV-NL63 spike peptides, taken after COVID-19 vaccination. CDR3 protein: CASSLFVTQETQYF. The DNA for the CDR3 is TGTGCCAGCAGTTTATTTGTTACGCAAGAGACCCAGTACTTC.